This T cell receptor beta chain is drawn from a study of beta chain features in type 1 diabetes. TCRB transcripts that were expressed got sequenced, as all of the isolated RNA had been reverse transcribed. Libraries were prepared by immunoSEQ multiplex PCR; TCRdb keeps only in-frame clonotypes and omits some of them. The sample gives 300,000 to 400,000 clones, 8% of which show up once; approximately 0.47% is in the top ten. Regarding this clone: Antigen: not known.

The CDR3 covers 15 residues. Germline CDR1 and CDR2: LGHNA and YSLEER. Trimming left V 0 bases short and J 4 bases short, with 12 bases between. Overall study findings and caveats: Researchers reported that naive, central memory and Treg TCRB repertoires appeared more similar in patients than in healthy donors.

The TCR sequence derives from a woman younger than 30 in good health. The chain uses TRBV4-3 and TRBJ2-5; D is perhaps TRBD2 (7 bases). The sequenced sample was central memory CD4+ T cells from blood. In DNA form, the CDR3 reads TGCGCCAGCAGCCAAGAGAGGGGGGGGGCAGAGACCCAGTACTTC. Amino acid sequence: CASSQERGGAETQYF.